These 5 T cell receptor beta chains share one sample of origin, sequenced in a study of response to subunit inactivated influenza vaccine. TCRdb reanalysed the RT-PCR reads using MiXCR and keeps one entry per CDR3 protein. This table holds some 600,000 distinct CDR3 sequences, about 14% found once. The starting material was PBMCs from blood, obtained roughly 2 weeks before vaccination. Receptors originate from a middle-aged man who received an inactivated influenza vaccine.

This rearrangement joins TRBV11-1 to TRBJ2-6, with 10 bases lining up with TRBD2. CDR3 length: 18 residues. J was trimmed by 4 bases and V by 5 bases; bases with no gene match: 11. Germline V gives CDR1 SGHAT, CDR2 FQDESV (reference sequence). This chain's CDR3 is CASSPGSGGASGANVLTF. The CDR3 region has the DNA TGTGCCAGCAGCCCGGGAAGCGGGGGGGCTTCCGGGGCCAACGTCCTGACTTTC.

The V gene is TRBV7-2, the J gene TRBJ2-5; 9 nucleotides line up with TRBD2. Per germline, CDR1 SGHTA and CDR2 FQGNSA. This CDR3 is 17 amino acids long. Unmatched junction bases numbered 13, after V lost 6 bases and J lost 2 bases. Written as DNA, the CDR3 is TGTGCCAGCAGTCCAATTAGGGGCGGGGGGGTGCAAGAGACCCAGTACTTC. Amino acid sequence: CASSPIRGGGVQETQYF.

This chain connects TRBV11-2 to TRBJ2-7, with a weak D call TRBD2 (6 bases). The germline CDR1 and CDR2 sequences are SGHAT and FQNNGV. The CDR3 totals 14 residues. The V and J ends lost 7 bases and 0 bases respectively, with 13 bases between them. CDR3 loop: CASTRDSISYEQYF. The CDR3 DNA is TGTGCCAGCACTAGGGACTCCATCTCCTACGAGCAGTACTTC. The variable domain in full, completed from reference TRBV11-2 and TRBJ2-7, reads EAGVAQSPRYKIIEKRQSVAFWCNPISGHATLYWYQQILGQGPKLLIQFQNNGVVDDSQLPKDRFSAERLKGVDSTLKIQPAKLEDSAVYLCASTRDSISYEQYFGPGTRLTVT.

This clonotype came up many times. V and J are TRBV5-1 and TRBJ2-1; D might be TRBD1 (6 bases). The CDR3 has 12 residues. From germline, CDR1 is SGHRS and CDR2 YFSETQ. The V and J ends lost 0 bases and 12 bases respectively, with 10 bases between them. CDR3 protein: CASSLETGLQFF. The CDR3 nucleotides read TGCGCCAGCAGCTTGGAGACAGGTCTGCAGTTCTTC.

This clonotype was seen at least ten times. The V and J genes are TRBV20-1 and TRBJ2-1, with 12 bases fitting TRBD2. Germline CDR1 DFQATT, CDR2 SNEGSKA (reference sequence). After removal of 1 base from V and 6 bases from J, the junction contained 7 bases not matched to a gene. The CDR3 consists of 16 residues. CDR3 sequence (DNA): TGCAGTGCTAGAGGGCTAGCGGGAGGGGGCGGCAATGAGCAGTTCTTC. Translating gives CSARGLAGGGGNEQFF.